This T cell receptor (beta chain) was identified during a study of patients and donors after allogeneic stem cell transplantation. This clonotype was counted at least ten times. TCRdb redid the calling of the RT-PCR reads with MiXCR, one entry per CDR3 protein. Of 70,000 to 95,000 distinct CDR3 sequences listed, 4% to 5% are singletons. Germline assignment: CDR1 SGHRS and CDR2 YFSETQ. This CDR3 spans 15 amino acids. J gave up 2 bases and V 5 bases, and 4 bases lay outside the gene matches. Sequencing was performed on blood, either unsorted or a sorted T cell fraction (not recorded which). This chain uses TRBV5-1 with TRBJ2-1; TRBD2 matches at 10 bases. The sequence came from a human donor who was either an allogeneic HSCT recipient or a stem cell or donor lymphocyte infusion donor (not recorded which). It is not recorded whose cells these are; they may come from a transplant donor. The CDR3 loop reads CASRGSGGTYNEQFF. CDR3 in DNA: TGCGCCAGCAGGGGTAGCGGGGGGACCTACAATGAGCAGTTCTTC. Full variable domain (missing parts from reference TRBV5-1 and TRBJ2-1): KAGVTQTPRYLIKTRGQQVTLSCSPISGHRSVSWYQQTPGQGLQFLFEYFSETQRNKGNFPGRFSGRQFSNSRSEMNVSTLELGDSALYLCASRGSGGTYNEQFFGPGTRLTVL.